Listed below are T cell receptor beta chains from one sample, sequenced in a study of T cells in Graves' hyperthyroidism and ophthalmopathy. TCRdb independently ran MiXCR on the multiplex PCR reads; one entry per CDR3 protein. The sample includes under 350,000 distinct CDR3 sequences, roughly a fifth of them seen just once. The specimen sequenced was blood. The source is a woman between 50 and 59 years old with Graves' hyperthyroidism. Both conserved end residues are part of each CDR3. D genes are given only for firm matches. Not all rows give a size; the values are once, few, many and, for expanded clones, a class.

>TRBJ1-5|many|-|TRBV30
TGTGCCTGGAGTTTGGGCTTCAGGACCCAGCATTTT
CAWSLGFRTQHF
>TRBJ2-7|-|TRBD2|TRBV9
TGTGCCAGCAGCGAAACAGCGGGGCCCCTCTACGAGCAGTACTTC
CASSETAGPLYEQYF
>TRBJ2-3|many|TRBD2|TRBV3-1
TGTGCCAGCAGCCCGGGAGGGGTTCTGGGCACAGATACGCAGTATTTT
CASSPGGVLGTDTQYF
>TRBJ2-1|many|TRBD2|TRBV24-1
TGTGCCACCAGTGATTACGGGGGGGCTCGATCCAATGAGCAGTTCTTC
CATSDYGGARSNEQFF
>TRBJ1-2|few|-|TRBV20-1
TGCAGTGCTAGAGATGGGGACACTAACTATGGCTACACCTTC
CSARDGDTNYGYTF
>TRBJ2-7|many|-|TRBV7-3
TGTGCCAGCAGCCCCTCGGCAGGTTCTTCCTACGAGCAGTACTTC
CASSPSAGSSYEQYF
>TRBJ1-5|-|TRBD1|TRBV28
TGTGCCAGCAGCGACAGGGGGCTCAGACAGCCCCAGCATTTT
CASSDRGLRQPQHF
>TRBJ2-1|few|TRBD1|TRBV5-6
TGTGCCAGCAGCTTGGGGACCCCCAGGGGGCTAATTTACAATGAGCAGTTCTTC
CASSLGTPRGLIYNEQFF
>TRBJ2-1|many|TRBD2|TRBV30
TGTGCCTGGAAGCTAGGGAGCGGGGGGACCACGTGGGGGAATGAGCAGTTCTTC
CAWKLGSGGTTWGNEQFF
>TRBJ2-6|few|-|TRBV5-8
TGTGCCAGCAGCTTGGTGGTCCAACCAGGGGCCAACGTCCTGACTTTC
CASSLVVQPGANVLTF
>TRBJ2-7|-|TRBD1|TRBV6-1
TGTGCCAGCACTGCCGGGACAGGGCCTTCCTACGAGCAGTACTTC
CASTAGTGPSYEQYF
>TRBJ1-5|few|TRBD1|TRBV18
TGTGCCAGCTCACCTTACGCAGGGGGGAAGAGCAATCAGCCCCAGCATTTT
CASSPYAGGKSNQPQHF
>TRBJ2-5|many|TRBD2|TRBV11-2
TGTGCCAGCAGCTTGGGACTAGCGGGTCGGGGGGCAGAGACCCAGTACTTC
CASSLGLAGRGAETQYF
>TRBJ2-5|-|-|TRBV2
TGTGCCAGCAGTGCCCCGAAGCAAGAGACCCAGTACTTC
CASSAPKQETQYF
>TRBJ1-5|few|-|TRBV4-1
TGCGCCAGCAGCCAAGGGGACCAAATGAGGCCCCAGCATTTT
CASSQGDQMRPQHF
>TRBJ2-7|few|-|TRBV6-2/TRBV6-3
TGTGCCAGCAGGAGACTAGGCCCGACCCACGAGCAGTACTTC
CASRRLGPTHEQYF
>TRBJ1-1|-|-|TRBV29-1
TGCAGCGCCCCCGGACCGAACACTGAAGCTTTCTTT
CSAPGPNTEAFF
>TRBJ2-3|many|TRBD2|TRBV5-1
TGCGCCAGCAGCTTGGAGCGGGAGGGCCTGGATACGCAGTATTTT
CASSLEREGLDTQYF
>TRBJ2-1|many|TRBD2|TRBV12-3/TRBV12-4
TGTGCCAGCAGTTTTCTAGCGGGAGGGCACAATGAGCAGTTCTTC
CASSFLAGGHNEQFF
>TRBJ1-2|few|TRBD1|TRBV29-1
TGCAGCGTTGATGCCGGGACAGCCTATGGCTACACCTTC
CSVDAGTAYGYTF
>TRBJ1-2|few|TRBD1|TRBV7-2
TGTGCCAGCAGCTTAGGGGGGACAGCGCCCCTAACCTTC
CASSLGGTAPLTF
>TRBJ1-2|-|-|TRBV30
TGTGCCTGGAGTGCCGGGACCCCTAACTATGGCTACACCTTC
CAWSAGTPNYGYTF
>TRBJ1-2|few|-|TRBV29-1
TGCGGCGTTGGGATACAGGGCTATGGCTACACCTTC
CGVGIQGYGYTF
>TRBJ2-6|many|-|TRBV2
TGTGCCAGCAGTTCAGGGGCTGGGGCCAACGTCCTGACTTTC
CASSSGAGANVLTF
>TRBJ2-1|-|-|TRBV9
TGTGCCAGCAGCCTTCGGATCACCCACAATGAGCAGTTCTTC
CASSLRITHNEQFF